These 15 T cell receptor beta chains came from one sample sequenced in a study of T cell responses to AZD1222 COVID-19 vaccine. Only in-frame clones appear in the TCRdb table, and some are missing; sequencing was by immunoSEQ multiplex PCR. Seen here are 140,000 to 150,000 clones, roughly 90% observed once, and the top ten hold more than 1.4%. Sequencing used peripheral blood, obtained on day 0 of AZD1222 vaccination. The source is an adult in good health.

Only one count was recorded for this clone. The chain employs TRBV7-2 and TRBJ2-3; weak D call: TRBD2 (5 bases). The CDR3 sequence is 15 residues long. Germline lookup yields CDR1 SGHTA and CDR2 FQGNSA. V was clipped by 5 bases and J by 3 bases, with 15 bases between them. The CDR3 loop is CASSPLVPGTDTQYF. The CDR3 bases are TGTGCCAGCAGCCCCCTCGTTCCGGGGACAGATACGCAGTATTTT.

The V call is TRBV27, the J call TRBJ1-5; tentatively, D is TRBD1 (6 bases). The germline CDR1 and CDR2 sequences are MNHEY and SMNVEV (reference sequence). The CDR3 covers 16 residues. V was pared by 5 bases and J by 6 bases, with 20 bases between. The CDR3 DNA sequence: TGTGCCAGCAGTAACCCGGGCGACCTAGGGGGTCAGCCCCAGCATTTT. This sequence encodes CASSNPGDLGGQPQHF.

This chain connects TRBV2 to TRBJ1-2; tentatively, D is TRBD1 (5 bases). The CDR3 is made up of 10 amino acids. Trimming removed 4 bases at V and 9 bases at J, with 6 bases between. Looked up from germline, CDR1 is SNHLY and CDR2 is FYNNEI. CDR3 sequence reads: CASSGGSYTF. CDR3 coding DNA: TGTGCCAGCAGTGGGGGCAGCTACACCTTC.

V gene TRBV3-1 (or the pseudogene TRBV3-2) combines with J gene TRBJ2-7; D unresolved. This CDR3 contains 13 residues. CDR1 LGHDT and CDR2 YNNKEL come from the germline V gene (reference sequence). The ends were cut back, 3 bases at V and 3 bases at J, with 9 bases in the middle. This CDR3 is CASSHGISYEQYF. The DNA of the CDR3 is TGTGCCAGCAGCCACGGAATTAGCTACGAGCAGTACTTC.

The chain has TRBV28 and TRBJ1-1; 10 bases agree with TRBD1. The germline CDR1 and CDR2 sequences are MDHEN and SYDVKM. The trim removed 7 bases at V and 6 bases at J, leaving 23 bases unmatched. This CDR3 has 19 amino acids. This CDR3 reads CASKTGGGFPKEVFSEAFF. The CDR3 nucleotides are TGTGCCAGCAAGACAGGGGGCGGGTTCCCTAAGGAAGTATTCTCTGAAGCTTTCTTT.

The V gene is TRBV6-5, the J gene TRBJ1-5; the D gene is possibly TRBD1 (5 bases). Germline values: CDR1 MNHEY, CDR2 SVGAGI. CDR3 length: 13 residues. V lost 6 bases to trimming and J lost 4 bases, with 10 bases between them. In DNA, the CDR3 is TGTGCCAGCAGGACACAGGATAATCAGCCCCAGCATTTT. Its translation: CASRTQDNQPQHF.

This clone was observed once. A read error may account for a junction end that differs from germline. This chain connects TRBV10-1 to TRBJ2-1; TRBD2 agrees at 7 bases. This CDR3 is built from 13 residues. In germline, CDR1 is WNHNN, CDR2 SYGVQD (reference sequence). In nucleotides, the CDR3 is TGCGCCAGCAGTGACGGAGTTAGCGGGCCCTCCCTCTTC. It codes for CASSDGVSGPSLF.

V and J are TRBV19 and TRBJ1-1; weak D call: TRBD1 (5 bases). Germline V gives CDR1 LNHDA, CDR2 SQIVND (reference sequence). The V gene lost 5 bases and the J gene lost 1 base, with 8 bases spanning the gap. The CDR3 is 13 amino acids. The CDR3 DNA sequence: TGTGCCAGTAGTTGGGGGAAGAACACTGAAGCTTTCTTT. Amino acids: CASSWGKNTEAFF.

The chain recombines TRBV7-9 with TRBJ1-1; TRBD1 is a possible D gene (6 bases). This CDR3 contains 12 residues. V lost 6 bases and J 5 bases, leaving 10 bases between the germline ends. The germline V gene has CDR1 SEHNR and CDR2 FQNEAQ (reference sequence). CDR3 bases: TGTGCCAGCAGACAGGGAGAGACTGAAGCTTTCTTT. This encodes CASRQGETEAFF.

This sequence joins TRBV20-1 and TRBJ1-2; D not resolved. The V gene lost 3 bases and the J gene lost 9 bases, with 14 bases spanning the gap. The length of the CDR3 is 12 residues. CDR1 DFQATT and CDR2 SNEGSKA come from the germline V gene (reference sequence). CDR3 nucleotides: TGCAGTGCTAGTAGCGGGGTTCAAAGCTACACCTTC. Residues: CSASSGVQSYTF.

The chain recombines TRBV3-1 (or the pseudogene TRBV3-2) with TRBJ1-1, with D unclear. CDR3 length: 15 residues. Germline V gene data show CDR1 as LGHDT and CDR2 as YNNKEL (reference sequence). V was pared by 4 bases and J by 1 base, with 13 bases between. As DNA, the CDR3 is TGTGCCAGCAGCCCATTCCGCCTGGGGAACACTGAAGCTTTCTTT. Its protein product is CASSPFRLGNTEAFF.

The rearrangement links TRBV9 to TRBJ2-2, with a weak D call TRBD2 (6 bases). Trimming took off 2 bases at V and 7 bases at J, with 9 bases between the two ends. The CDR3 consists of 13 residues. From germline, CDR1 is SGDLS and CDR2 YYNGEE. CDR3 region: CASSVGGSGELFF. CDR3 nucleotide sequence: TGTGCCAGCAGCGTTGGGGGGAGCGGGGAGCTGTTTTTT.

This clone was recorded only once. The chain couples TRBV27 to TRBJ1-5; 12 bases match TRBD1. CDR1 is MNHEY, CDR2 SMNVEV, per germline (reference sequence). The CDR3 runs to 16 residues. Germline trimming cut 2 bases from V and 6 bases from J; bases unmatched to any gene: 5. The CDR3 DNA reads TGTGCCAGCAGTTTAACCGGGACAGGGGGCGGTCAGCCCCAGCATTTT. Amino acids: CASSLTGTGGGQPQHF.

This sequence joins TRBV18 and TRBJ1-1; D remains ambiguous. V gave up 1 base and J gave up 4 bases, with 10 bases separating them. Per the germline V gene, CDR1 is KGHSH and CDR2 is LQKENI. The CDR3 contains 14 residues. The CDR3 DNA follows: TGTGCCAGCTCACCACGGGCCCAAGGCACTGAAGCTTTCTTT. Encoded protein: CASSPRAQGTEAFF.

As to this clone: Other DNA sequences in this sample translate to the same CDR3. This chain uses TRBV7-2 with TRBJ1-1; D perhaps matches TRBD1 (6 bases). Germline CDR1 reads SGHTA; CDR2 reads FQGNSA. The length of the CDR3 is 13 residues. The germline V and J ends were trimmed by 3 bases and 4 bases, with 9 bases remaining between them. CDR3 in amino acids: CASSLTGSTEAFF. The CDR3 region has the DNA TGTGCCAGCAGCTTGACAGGTAGCACTGAAGCTTTCTTT. Drawing the rest from reference TRBV7-2 and TRBJ1-1, the complete variable domain is GAGVSQSPSNKVTEKGKDVELRCDPISGHTALYWYRQSLGQGLEFLIYFQGNSAPDKSGLPSDRFSAERTGGSVSTLTIQRTQQEDSAVYLCASSLTGSTEAFFGQGTRLTVV.